These T cell receptor beta chains were read from a single sample in a study of human T cells and chemical hapten exposure. Each CDR3 protein is one row after TCRdb ran MiXCR on the RACE reads. The sample holds roughly 120,000 distinct CDR3 sequences, roughly 14% seen once. The material sequenced was whole blood, taken in connection with sensitization to the hapten diphenylcyclopropenone (DPC). The receptors stem from a woman between 18 and 29 years old with alopecia areata. Some clones in this sample may be carry-over from other donors' samples. CDR3s include the opening cysteine and the closing phenylalanine or tryptophan.

v_gene | CDR3aa
TRBV5-3 | CARSLTHRQVNTGELFF
TRBV27 | CASSLALEVQPQHF
TRBV12-3/TRBV12-4 | CASSLRTGGESSYNSPLHF
TRBV24-1 | CATSAPNADTQYF
TRBV12-3/TRBV12-4 | CASSPPGQGYEQYF
TRBV29-1 | CSVETGARGNTIYF
TRBV20-1 | CSARPGPYEQYF
TRBV29-1 | CSALTGRSYEQYF
TRBV28 | CASGASGGDTGELFF
TRBV7-6 | CASSLVQRQATGELFF
TRBV27 | CASSLKQGSYNEQFF
TRBV28 | CASSFAGMGNEQFF
TRBV7-2 | CASSLDRRTTNEKLFF
TRBV11-2 | CASSRSTGELFF
TRBV3-1 | CASRARTDTEAFF
TRBV7-2 | CASSSFAGVPQETQYF
TRBV14 | CASSQLGRGYGYTF
TRBV5-6 | CASSWGGGNTIYF
TRBV6-1 | CASRTTGAMPQHF
TRBV6-6 | CASTIGSSYNEQFF
TRBV27 | CASSPYRGEQYF
TRBV7-2 | CASSLRRGVNNEQFF
TRBV11-3 | CASSPAGDEQFF
TRBV4-3 | CASSQGSGGVSYNEQFF
TRBV6-2/TRBV6-3 | CASSYRGESGELFF
TRBV9 | CASSVGTGYGYTF
TRBV20-1 | CSALTTSEETQYF
TRBV12-3/TRBV12-4 | CASSLTSGGPQETQYF
TRBV6-5 | CASSRTGQGPEAFF
TRBV5-6 | CASSLMGSQQETQYF
TRBV20-1 | CSRRRGSGEQYF
TRBV7-2 | CASSAGSSEAFF
TRBV20-1 | CSARGGQGSEPQHF
TRBV18 | CASSPAVGQGNTEAFF
TRBV4-3 | CASSQVVAGAGELFF
TRBV7-9 | CASSPRETGANVLTF
TRBV2 | CASSVVAGGNEQFF
TRBV5-6 | CASSLHRSREQYF
TRBV4-3 | CASSQDLFLGRANEKLFF
TRBV30 | CAWSRTEAFF
TRBV7-2 | CASRRAGVYTDTQYF
TRBV20-1 | CSARGGNTEAFF